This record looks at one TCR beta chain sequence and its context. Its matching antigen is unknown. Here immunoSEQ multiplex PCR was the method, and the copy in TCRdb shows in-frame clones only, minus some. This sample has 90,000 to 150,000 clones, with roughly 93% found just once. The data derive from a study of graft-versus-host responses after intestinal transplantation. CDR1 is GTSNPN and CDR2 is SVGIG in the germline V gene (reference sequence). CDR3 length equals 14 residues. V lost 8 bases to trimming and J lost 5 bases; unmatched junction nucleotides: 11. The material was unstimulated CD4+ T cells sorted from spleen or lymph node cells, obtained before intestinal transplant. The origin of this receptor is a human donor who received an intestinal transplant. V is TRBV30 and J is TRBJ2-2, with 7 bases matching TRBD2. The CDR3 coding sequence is TGTGCCGCCTGGGGAGGGCCCTGGACCGGGGAGCTGTTTTTT. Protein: CAAWGGPWTGELFF.